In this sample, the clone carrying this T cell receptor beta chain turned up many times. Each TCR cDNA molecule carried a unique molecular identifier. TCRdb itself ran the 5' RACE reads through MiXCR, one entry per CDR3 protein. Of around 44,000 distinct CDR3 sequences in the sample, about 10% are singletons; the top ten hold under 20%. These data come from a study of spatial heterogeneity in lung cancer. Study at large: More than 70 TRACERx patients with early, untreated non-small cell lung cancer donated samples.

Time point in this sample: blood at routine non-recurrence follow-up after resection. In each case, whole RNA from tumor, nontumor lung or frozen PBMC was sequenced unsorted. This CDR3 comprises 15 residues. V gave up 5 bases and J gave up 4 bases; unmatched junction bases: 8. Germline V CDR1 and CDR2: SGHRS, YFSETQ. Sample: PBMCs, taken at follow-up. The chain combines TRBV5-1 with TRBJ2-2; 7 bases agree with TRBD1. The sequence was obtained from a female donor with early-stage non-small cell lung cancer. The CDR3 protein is CASSPPYRGTGELFF. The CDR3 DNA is TGCGCCAGCAGTCCGCCATACAGGGGCACCGGGGAGCTGTTTTTT.